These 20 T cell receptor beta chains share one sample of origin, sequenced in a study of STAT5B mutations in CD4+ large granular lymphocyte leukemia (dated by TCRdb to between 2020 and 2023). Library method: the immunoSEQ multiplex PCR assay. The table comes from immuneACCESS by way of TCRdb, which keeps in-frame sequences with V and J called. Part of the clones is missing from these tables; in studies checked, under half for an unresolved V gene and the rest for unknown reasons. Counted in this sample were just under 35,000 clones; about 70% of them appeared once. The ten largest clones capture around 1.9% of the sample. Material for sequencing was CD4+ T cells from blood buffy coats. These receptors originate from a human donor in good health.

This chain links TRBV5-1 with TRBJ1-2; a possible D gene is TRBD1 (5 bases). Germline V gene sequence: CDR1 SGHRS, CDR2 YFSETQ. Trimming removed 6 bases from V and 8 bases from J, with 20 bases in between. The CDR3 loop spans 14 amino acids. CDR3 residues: CASTPAEGMGGYTF. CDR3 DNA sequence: TGCGCCAGCACCCCCGCGGAGGGGATGGGCGGCTACACCTTC.

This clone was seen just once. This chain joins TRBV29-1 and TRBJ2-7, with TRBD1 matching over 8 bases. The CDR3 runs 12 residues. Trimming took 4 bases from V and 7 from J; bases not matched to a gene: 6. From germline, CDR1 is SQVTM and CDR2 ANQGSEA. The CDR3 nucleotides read TGCAGCGTTGTCCCGGACAGGGAGGAGCAGTACTTC. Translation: CSVVPDREEQYF.

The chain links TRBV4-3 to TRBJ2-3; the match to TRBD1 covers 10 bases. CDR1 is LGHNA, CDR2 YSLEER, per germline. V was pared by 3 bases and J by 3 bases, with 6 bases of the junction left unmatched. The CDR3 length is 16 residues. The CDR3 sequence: CASSQATGGATDTQYF. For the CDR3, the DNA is TGCGCCAGCAGCCAGGCGACAGGGGGCGCAACAGATACGCAGTATTTT.

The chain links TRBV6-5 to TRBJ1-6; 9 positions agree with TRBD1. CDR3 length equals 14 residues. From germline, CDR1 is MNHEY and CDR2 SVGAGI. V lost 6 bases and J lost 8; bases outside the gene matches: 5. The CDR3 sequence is CASRGQGTYSPLHF. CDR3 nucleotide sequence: TGTGCCAGCAGGGGACAGGGAACGTATTCACCCCTCCACTTT.

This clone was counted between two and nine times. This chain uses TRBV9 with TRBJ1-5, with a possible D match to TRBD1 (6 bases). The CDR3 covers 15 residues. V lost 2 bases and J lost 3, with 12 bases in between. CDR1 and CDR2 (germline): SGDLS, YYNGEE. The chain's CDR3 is CASSVEGQLNQPQHF. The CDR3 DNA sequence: TGTGCCAGCAGCGTGGAAGGACAGCTCAATCAGCCCCAGCATTTT.

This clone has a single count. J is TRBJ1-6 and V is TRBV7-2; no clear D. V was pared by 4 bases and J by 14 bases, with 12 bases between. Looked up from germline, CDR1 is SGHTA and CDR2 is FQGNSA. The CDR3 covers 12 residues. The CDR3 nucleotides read TGTGCCAGCAGCTCCGGGAGTTTGACCCTCCACTTT. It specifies CASSSGSLTLHF.

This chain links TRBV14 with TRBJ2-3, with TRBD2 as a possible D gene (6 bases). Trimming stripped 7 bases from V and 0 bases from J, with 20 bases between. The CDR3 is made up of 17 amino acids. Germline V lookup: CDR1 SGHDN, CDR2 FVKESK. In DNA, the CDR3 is TGTGCCAGCAACCGGATGGGAGGCGGGTTTAGCACAGATACGCAGTATTTT. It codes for CASNRMGGGFSTDTQYF. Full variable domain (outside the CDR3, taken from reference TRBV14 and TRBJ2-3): EAGVTQFPSHSVIEKGQTVTLRCDPISGHDNLYWYRRVMGKEIKFLLHFVKESKQDESGMPNNRFLAERTGGTYSTLKVQPAELEDSGVYFCASNRMGGGFSTDTQYFGPGTRLTVL.

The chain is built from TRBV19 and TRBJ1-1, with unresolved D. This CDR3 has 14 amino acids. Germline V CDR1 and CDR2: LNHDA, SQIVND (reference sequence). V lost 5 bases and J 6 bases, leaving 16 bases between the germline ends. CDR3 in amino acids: CASSLDGFSAEAFF. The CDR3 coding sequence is TGTGCCAGTAGTTTGGACGGCTTTAGCGCTGAAGCTTTCTTT.

The CDR3 DNA sequence: TGTGCCAGCTCCCCGGGACAGGGATTCCTCGACACTGAAGCTTTCTTT. This codes for CASSPGQGFLDTEAFF. The chain employs TRBV18 and TRBJ1-1; 9 bases align to TRBD1. Looked up from germline, CDR1 is KGHSH and CDR2 is LQKENI. V trimming: 6 bases; J trimming: 3 bases; junction bases outside the gene matches: 11. The CDR3 totals 16 residues.

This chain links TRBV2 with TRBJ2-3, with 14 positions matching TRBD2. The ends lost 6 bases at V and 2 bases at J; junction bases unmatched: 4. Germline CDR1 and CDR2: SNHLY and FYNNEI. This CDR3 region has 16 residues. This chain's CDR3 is CASRPGLAGDTDTQYF. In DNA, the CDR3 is TGTGCCAGCAGGCCGGGACTAGCGGGGGACACAGATACGCAGTATTTT.

The CDR3 reads CASSKGMRKTVF. CDR3 coding DNA: TGTGCCAGCAGCAAAGGCATGAGAAAAACTGTTTTT. The chain carries TRBV21-1 and TRBJ1-4. TRBV21-1 is marked as a pseudogene. This CDR3 contains 12 residues.

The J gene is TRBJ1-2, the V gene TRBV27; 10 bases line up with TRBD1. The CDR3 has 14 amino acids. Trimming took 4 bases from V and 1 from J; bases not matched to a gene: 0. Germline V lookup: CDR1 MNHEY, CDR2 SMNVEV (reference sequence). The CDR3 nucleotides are TGTGCCAGCAGTTGGGACAGGGGTAACTATGGCTACACCTTC. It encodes CASSWDRGNYGYTF.

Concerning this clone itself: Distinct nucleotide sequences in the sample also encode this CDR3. As DNA, the CDR3 is TGTGCCAGCAGCCCGTCGACCGCGGCGGGCACTGAAGCTTTCTTT. This encodes CASSPSTAAGTEAFF. The gene calls are TRBV28 and TRBJ1-1; no reliable D call. CDR1 is MDHEN and CDR2 is SYDVKM in the germline V gene. The CDR3 has 15 amino acids. The ends were cut back, 6 bases at V and 4 bases at J, with 18 bases in the middle.

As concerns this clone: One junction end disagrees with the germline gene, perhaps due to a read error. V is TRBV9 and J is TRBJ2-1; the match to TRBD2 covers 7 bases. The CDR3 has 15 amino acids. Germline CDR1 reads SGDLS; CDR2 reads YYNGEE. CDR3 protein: CASSVAGGGVDRVIF. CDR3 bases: TGTGCCAGCAGCGTAGCGGGCGGGGGAGTAGACCGCGTAATCTTC. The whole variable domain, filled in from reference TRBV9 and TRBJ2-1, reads DSGVTQTPKHLITATGQRVTLRCSPRSGDLSVYWYQQSLDQGLQFLIQYYNGEERAKGNILERFSAQQFPDLHSELNLSSLELGDSALYFCASSVAGGGVDRVIFGPGTRLTVL.

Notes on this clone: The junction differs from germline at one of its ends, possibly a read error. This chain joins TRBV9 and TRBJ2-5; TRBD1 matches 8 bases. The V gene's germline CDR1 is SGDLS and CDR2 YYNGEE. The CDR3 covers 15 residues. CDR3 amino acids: CASSEGQAARETQYF. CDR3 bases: TGTGCTAGCAGCGAGGGACAGGCGGCAAGGGAGACCCAGTACTTC.

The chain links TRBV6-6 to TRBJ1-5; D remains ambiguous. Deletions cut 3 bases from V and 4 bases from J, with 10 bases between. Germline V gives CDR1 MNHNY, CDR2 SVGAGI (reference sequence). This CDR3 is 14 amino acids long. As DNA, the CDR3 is TGTGCCAGCAGTTATGGTGGTGGGAATCAGCCCCAGCATTTT. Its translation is CASSYGGGNQPQHF.

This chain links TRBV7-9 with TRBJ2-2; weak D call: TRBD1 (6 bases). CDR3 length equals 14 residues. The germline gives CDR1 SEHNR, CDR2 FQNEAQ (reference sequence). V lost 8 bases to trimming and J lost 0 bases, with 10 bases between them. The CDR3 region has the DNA TGTGCCAGCGGTAGGACAGCGAACACCGGGGAGCTGTTTTTT. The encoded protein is CASGRTANTGELFF.

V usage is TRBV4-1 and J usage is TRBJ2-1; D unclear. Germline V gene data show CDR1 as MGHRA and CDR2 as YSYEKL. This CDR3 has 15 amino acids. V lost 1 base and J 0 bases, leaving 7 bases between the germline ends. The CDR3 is CASSQVVSSYNEQFF. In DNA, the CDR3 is TGCGCCAGCAGCCAAGTCGTAAGCTCCTACAATGAGCAGTTCTTC.

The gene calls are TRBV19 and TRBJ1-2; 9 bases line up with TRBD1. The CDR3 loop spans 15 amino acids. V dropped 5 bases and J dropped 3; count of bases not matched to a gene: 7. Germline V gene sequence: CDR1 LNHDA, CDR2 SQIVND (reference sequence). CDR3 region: CASSFRQGGDYGYTF. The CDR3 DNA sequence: TGTGCCAGTAGTTTCCGACAGGGGGGTGACTATGGCTACACCTTC.

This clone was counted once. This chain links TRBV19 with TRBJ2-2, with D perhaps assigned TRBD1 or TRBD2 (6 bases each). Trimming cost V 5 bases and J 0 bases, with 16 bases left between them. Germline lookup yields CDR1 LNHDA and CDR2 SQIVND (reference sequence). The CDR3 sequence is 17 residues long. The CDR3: CASSGVGGQSNTGELFF. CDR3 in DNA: TGTGCCAGTAGTGGGGTGGGGGGCCAGTCGAACACCGGGGAGCTGTTTTTT.